This T cell receptor beta chain derives from a study of regulatory T cells in long-lasting Graves disease. Time point of the sample: newly diagnosed GD, antithyroid drugs for less than 3 months. Scientists built the TCR library using RNA that was extracted from PBMCs. Those enrolled as patients came out of an endocrinology department in Xi'an, China. CDR1 LGHDT and CDR2 YNNKEL come from the germline V gene (reference sequence). The CDR3 sequence is 16 residues long. V was cut by 4 bases and J by 11 bases, with 21 bases left in between. Construction of the TCR beta libraries employed iRepertoire HTBI primers in conjunction with Arm-PCR of CDR3 regions. Each CDR3 protein is one row after TCRdb ran MiXCR on the multiplex PCR reads. The table lists 350,000 to 500,000 distinct CDR3 sequences, less than 15% of them singletons, with approximately 17% in the top ten. These sequences were also reported in another study, on T cells in Graves' hyperthyroidism and ophthalmopathy. This second study notes: Patients aged 18 to 65 had newly diagnosed hyperthyroidism lasting under 2 months. When the TCR CDR3 underwent first-round RT-PCR, the HTBI primer set was used. Most thyroid clonotypes with frequency above 0.001 were detected in blood.

The genes are TRBV3-1 and TRBJ1-6, with a weak D call TRBD1 (5 bases). The sequence was collected from a woman aged 45-59 years with Graves disease. The sample in question was peripheral blood mononuclear cells (PBMCs), obtained at new diagnosis, from a patient treated with antithyroid drugs. Here the CDR3 DNA reads TGTGCCAGCAGCCGGGGGGGAGGGGCAAAAGGGACACCCCTCCACTTT. Translated: CASSRGGGAKGTPLHF.